The clone carrying this TCR beta chain came up a few times. The CDR3 has 14 residues. Per germline, CDR1 SGHNT and CDR2 YYREEE (reference sequence). Trimming removed 2 bases at V and 3 bases at J, with 11 bases between. The data originate from a study of blood T cell repertoires in COVID-19. As processed by the authors: Amplified reference gene primers provided the basis for estimating nucleated cell counts. The repertoire was sequenced with immunoSEQ multiplex PCR; TCRdb's copy has only in-frame clones and lacks some. V and J calls and clone size are those listed in that table; D and trimming were worked out from the DNA. The table shows 300,000 to 400,000 clones, with roughly nine tenths occurring only once. Either two negative PCRs, clearance, or symptom resolution qualified Cohort 3 donors as recovered.

The sequencing sample was made of PBMCs or T cells enriched from blood (not recorded which). This TCR came from a man aged 55 to 70 who had recovered from COVID-19. The chain couples TRBV5-4 to TRBJ1-2; D may be TRBD1 (6 bases). CDR3: CASSFDRKDYGYTF. The CDR3 DNA follows: TGTGCCAGCAGCTTTGACAGGAAGGACTATGGCTACACCTTC.